The source of this TCR beta chain is a study of beta chain features in type 1 diabetes. This clone was detected a few times. In germline, CDR1 is LNHNV, CDR2 YYDKDF (reference sequence). Between the trimmed V and J ends, which lost 3 bases and 2 bases, there was a span of 16 bases. The CDR3 is 16 residues long. Reverse transcribing all isolated RNA meant expressed TCRB transcripts were sequenced. Profiled with immunoSEQ multiplex PCR; TCRdb holds only in-frame clones, not every one. Of hundreds of thousands of clones in the sample, around a sixth are singletons; the top ten hold about 0.086%. The material sequenced was naive CD4+ T cells from blood. This chain links TRBV15 with TRBJ1-2; D is possibly TRBD1 (5 bases). This clonotype was sampled from a man aged 18 to 30 in good health. The CDR3 spells CATSRFGAGQNYGYTF. CDR3 sequence (DNA): TGTGCCACCAGCAGGTTCGGGGCAGGCCAAAACTATGGCTACACCTTC.